A selection of T cell receptor beta chains follows, all from one sample in a study of shared clonotypes between healthy human individuals. Measured with immunoSEQ multiplex PCR; TCRdb has only the in-frame clones, and not every one. The sample shows some 790,000 clones, just under 75% of them seen only once. Sequencing was carried out using memory CD4+ T cells sorted from blood. These TCRs come from a woman younger than 45 in good health. CDR3s include the opening cysteine and the closing phenylalanine or tryptophan. The D gene is left open where the match is weak. Clone size, where shown, is once, few, many, or a class for clones that have expanded.

TRBV18	.	TRBJ2-5	15	.	TGTGCCAGCTCACCACCGTATACGTCCCAAGAGACCCAGTACTTC	CASSPPYTSQETQYF
TRBV18	once	TRBJ1-5	14	.	TGTGCCAGCTCCCCGGGACTTTTCAATCAGCCCCAGCATTTT	CASSPGLFNQPQHF
TRBV4-2	.	TRBJ2-7	16	.	TGTGCCAGCAGCCAAGATTTAGCGGAAGCTTACTACGAGCAGTACTTC	CASSQDLAEAYYEQYF
TRBV28	.	TRBJ2-1	16	TRBD2	TGTGCCAGCAGCTCCCCTGGGACTAGCGGGACGGGTGAGCAGTTCTTC	CASSSPGTSGTGEQFF
TRBV7-3	few	TRBJ2-1	15	.	TGTGCCAGCAGCTTAATCGGGGGCTCCTACAATGAGCAGTTCTTC	CASSLIGGSYNEQFF
TRBV5-1	.	TRBJ2-6	19	TRBD1	TGCGCCAGCAGCACCTGGACAGGCACGATTGGCTCTGGGGCCAACGTCCTGACTTTC	CASSTWTGTIGSGANVLTF
TRBV9	many	TRBJ2-5	14	.	TGTGCCAGCAGCCTCCCCGGGGGAGTGGAGACCCAGTACTTC	CASSLPGGVETQYF
TRBV19	.	TRBJ1-3	13	.	TGTGCCACGAGGGTCGGCTCTGGAAACACCATATATTTT	CATRVGSGNTIYF
TRBV5-1	.	TRBJ2-1	14	.	TGCGCCAGCAGCTTCGGGACCGAGCACAATGAGCAGTTCTTC	CASSFGTEHNEQFF
TRBV28	.	TRBJ2-5	15	.	TGTGCCAGCAGTTCTCGTAGAGGGTACCAAGAGACCCAGTACTTC	CASSSRRGYQETQYF
TRBV6-1	.	TRBJ2-7	13	.	TGTGCCAGCAGCTCCCTTGAGAGCACCGAGCAGTACTTC	CASSSLESTEQYF
TRBV6-1	.	TRBJ2-1	13	.	TGTGCCAGCAGTGGTTACAGGAACAATGAGCAGTTCTTC	CASSGYRNNEQFF
TRBV5-1	.	TRBJ2-3	15	.	TGCGCCAGCAGACCAGGGATATCGAGCACAGATACGCAGTATTTT	CASRPGISSTDTQYF
TRBV7-6	.	TRBJ1-3	16	TRBD1	TGTGCCAGCAGCTTGACAGGGGCTAACTCTGGAAACACCATATATTTT	CASSLTGANSGNTIYF